This entry lists 6 T cell receptor beta chains sequenced from one sample in a study of cytomegalovirus exposure and HLA in healthy donors. Both 60 Vbeta primers and 13 Jbeta primers went into the PCR. Generated by immunoSEQ multiplex PCR, the TCRdb table keeps only in-frame clones and is missing some. The table lists 100,000 to 150,000 clones, roughly a tenth of them singletons. Sequencing was done on a sample of PBMCs. The receptors originated from a woman aged 18-29 years in good health and CMV-seropositive.

V and J are TRBV2 and TRBJ2-5, with D uncertain. In germline, CDR1 is SNHLY, CDR2 FYNNEI. The CDR3 totals 11 residues. The ends were cut back, 9 bases at V and 4 bases at J, with 9 bases in the middle. CDR3 sequence reads: CASLVAETQYF. Here the CDR3 DNA reads TGTGCCAGTCTTGTGGCAGAGACCCAGTACTTC.

The gene calls are TRBV19 and TRBJ2-1; D might be TRBD1 (6 bases). V was shortened by 4 bases and J by 8 bases, with 12 bases between the two germline ends. Germline CDR1 LNHDA, CDR2 SQIVND (reference sequence). The CDR3 has 13 residues. Here the CDR3 DNA reads TGTGCCAGTAGTACTACTACAGGGCATGAGCAGTTCTTC. It codes for CASSTTTGHEQFF.

J is TRBJ2-7 and V is TRBV7-2, with D possibly matching TRBD2 (5 bases). This CDR3 has 15 amino acids. Germline values: CDR1 SGHTA, CDR2 FQGNSA. V was cut by 5 bases and J by 0 bases, with 14 bases left in between. The CDR3 is CASSREGTVSYEQYF. The CDR3 coding sequence is TGTGCCAGCAGCCGCGAGGGTACCGTCTCCTACGAGCAGTACTTC.

This clone was picked up a small number of times. This chain connects TRBV2 to TRBJ1-1, with D maybe TRBD1 (5 bases). This CDR3 is 15 amino acids long. CDR1 and CDR2 (germline): SNHLY, FYNNEI. V was trimmed by 6 bases and J by 5 bases, leaving 19 bases between them. The CDR3 protein is CASSPTGAGRTEAFF. The CDR3 DNA follows: TGTGCCAGCAGCCCGACTGGGGCCGGTAGGACTGAAGCTTTCTTT.

This clone has only a few counts. The chain carries TRBV15 and TRBJ1-1; D is unclear. Germline V gene data show CDR1 as LNHNV and CDR2 as YYDKDF (reference sequence). The CDR3 length is 14 residues. V lost 0 bases and J lost 5, with 10 bases in between. The CDR3 DNA reads TGTGCCACCAGCAGAGATCTTCTCGGTACTGAAGCTTTCTTT. This gives the protein CATSRDLLGTEAFF. The whole variable domain, remainder taken from reference TRBV15 and TRBJ1-1, is DAMVIQNPRYQVTQFGKPVTLSCSQTLNHNVMYWYQQKSSQAPKLLFHYYDKDFNNEADTPDNFQSRRPNTSFCFLDIRSPGLGDTAMYLCATSRDLLGTEAFFGQGTRLTVV.

This clone was recorded many times. V and J are TRBV6-4 and TRBJ2-2; D gene ambiguous. This CDR3 region has 13 residues. The V end was cut by 2 bases, the J end by 2 bases, with 3 bases between. Germline loops: CDR1 MRHNA, CDR2 SNTAGT. The CDR3 DNA reads TGTGCCAGCAGTGACACAAACACCGGGGAGCTGTTTTTT. Its protein is CASSDTNTGELFF.